The 17 T cell receptor beta chains below all came from one sample that was sequenced in a study of T cell responses to AZD1222 COVID-19 vaccine. Data came from immunoSEQ multiplex PCR; TCRdb stores just in-frame clones and leaves some out. This table holds more than 120,000 clones, around 90% found once. The source was peripheral blood, collected 28 days after the second dose of the MenACWY control vaccine. These receptor sequences come from an adult who received the MenACWY meningococcal vaccine as a control.

The chain is built from TRBV7-3 and TRBJ2-1; 13 nucleotides line up with TRBD2. Germline lookup yields CDR1 SGHTA and CDR2 FQGTGA. CDR3 size: 16 residues. Unmatched junction bases numbered 5, after V lost 1 base and J lost 8 bases. This CDR3 reads CASSLKSGLAGYEQFF. CDR3 sequence (DNA): TGTGCCAGCAGCTTAAAATCGGGACTAGCGGGGTATGAGCAGTTCTTC.

The V gene is TRBV7-2, the J gene TRBJ2-7; D is undetermined. The CDR3 totals 15 residues. V shed 2 bases and J shed 2 bases, with 13 bases lying between them. Per germline, CDR1 SGHTA and CDR2 FQGNSA. CDR3: CASSLISRSAYEQYF. CDR3 DNA: TGTGCCAGCAGCTTAATAAGCAGGTCTGCCTACGAGCAGTACTTC.

V and J are TRBV5-1 and TRBJ1-1; D might be TRBD1 (5 bases). CDR1 is SGHRS, CDR2 YFSETQ, per germline. This CDR3 contains 14 residues. Trimming took off 1 base at V and 3 bases at J, with 10 bases between the two ends. DNA of the CDR3: TGCGCCAGCAGCTTGCCGGGAGGGGACACTGAAGCTTTCTTT. Residues: CASSLPGGDTEAFF.

The chain employs TRBV30 and TRBJ2-5; possibly TRBD2 for D (6 bases). The V end lost 3 bases, the J end lost 5 bases, and 7 bases lay between the germline ends. This CDR3 has 11 amino acids. The germline gives CDR1 GTSNPN, CDR2 SVGIG (reference sequence). CDR3 in DNA: TGTGCCTGGAGCGGGAGCGAGACCCAGTACTTC. It encodes CAWSGSETQYF.

This clone was observed once. Lacking the conserved final phenylalanine or tryptophan, this CDR3 likely reflects a read error. The chain is built from TRBV12-5 and TRBJ1-1; D is uncertain. The CDR3 is 12 residues long. CDR1 and CDR2 from the germline V gene are LGHNT and FRNRAP. Trimming stripped 1 base from V and 2 bases from J, with 2 bases between. CDR3 residues: CASGLGNTEAFP. Here the CDR3 DNA reads TGTGCTAGTGGTTTGGGCAACACTGAAGCTTTCCCT.

This chain uses TRBV7-2 with TRBJ1-5; 9 bases line up with TRBD1. This CDR3 has 14 residues. The germline gives CDR1 SGHTA, CDR2 FQGNSA. Trimming removed 3 bases from V and 6 bases from J; junction bases left unmatched: 3. The CDR3 DNA reads TGTGCCAGCAGCTTTGGGACAGGGAGTCAGCCCCAGCATTTT. Amino acids: CASSFGTGSQPQHF.

For this clone: Other DNA sequences in the same sample also yield this CDR3. This rearrangement joins TRBV29-1 to TRBJ1-2; TRBD1 might be the D (6 bases). The CDR3 consists of 11 residues. Per germline, CDR1 SQVTM and CDR2 ANQGSEA. V lost 7 bases and J lost 2, with 8 bases in between. CDR3 residues: CSAGQNYGYTF. As DNA, the CDR3 is TGCAGCGCTGGACAGAACTATGGCTACACCTTC.

Only one count was recorded for this clone. V gene TRBV10-3 combines with J gene TRBJ2-3; 11 bases agree with TRBD2. The CDR3 loop spans 13 amino acids. Germline V CDR1 and CDR2: ENHRY, SYGVKD. The junction had 4 bases not matched to a gene; V was cut back by 9 bases and J by 5 bases. The CDR3 DNA sequence: TGTGCCATGACTAGCGGGAAGGTAGATACGCAGTATTTT. Translating it yields CAMTSGKVDTQYF.

This chain connects TRBV2 to TRBJ1-5, with no clear D. V gave up 8 bases and J gave up 9 bases, with 17 bases separating them. The germline CDR1 and CDR2 sequences are SNHLY and FYNNEI. The length of the CDR3 is 13 residues. CDR3 region: CASVGDGRRPQHF. CDR3 bases: TGTGCCAGCGTCGGAGACGGTCGACGGCCCCAGCATTTT.

CDR3 loop: CASSLTGETEAFF. The CDR3 DNA reads as TGTGCCAGCAGCTTAACAGGGGAGACTGAAGCTTTCTTT. This chain connects TRBV7-9 to TRBJ1-1; 7 bases are shared with TRBD1. The germline V gene has CDR1 SEHNR and CDR2 FQNEAQ (reference sequence). V trimming: 2 bases; J trimming: 5 bases; junction bases outside the gene matches: 2. This CDR3 contains 13 residues.

The J gene is TRBJ1-2, the V gene TRBV6-5, with a tentative D call TRBD1 (5 bases). The V end was cut by 6 bases, the J end by 7 bases, with 12 bases between. Germline loops: CDR1 MNHEY, CDR2 SVGAGI. The CDR3 extends over 12 amino acids. The CDR3 coding sequence is TGTGCCAGCAGCGACAGCCCGGGTGGCTACACCTTC. This translates into CASSDSPGGYTF.

This chain joins TRBV18 and TRBJ1-1; 9 bases map to TRBD1. The V segment lost 4 bases and the J segment 4 bases; nucleotides outside the gene matches: 7. Germline assignment: CDR1 KGHSH and CDR2 LQKENI. The CDR3 is 15 amino acids. In nucleotides, the CDR3 is TGTGCCAGCTCACAACCACAGGGGGCGATCACTGAAGCTTTCTTT. Protein product: CASSQPQGAITEAFF. Looking up the rest from reference TRBV18 and TRBJ1-1 gives the full variable domain: NAGVMQNPRHLVRRRGQEARLRCSPMKGHSHVYWYRQLPEEGLKFMVYLQKENIIDESGMPKERFSAEFPKEGPSILRIQQVVRGDSAAYFCASSQPQGAITEAFFGQGTRLTVV.

The chain employs TRBV4-1 and TRBJ1-2; D is undetermined. The CDR3 has 15 residues. Germline assignment: CDR1 MGHRA and CDR2 YSYEKL. Trimming left V 0 bases short and J 2 bases short, with 10 bases between. This CDR3 is CASSQEDGGNYGYTF. CDR3 nucleotides: TGCGCCAGCAGCCAAGAAGATGGCGGGAACTATGGCTACACCTTC.

V and J are TRBV19 and TRBJ1-5; no clear D. The germline gives CDR1 LNHDA, CDR2 SQIVND (reference sequence). This CDR3 is built from 14 residues. Trimming pared 3 bases from V and 1 base from J, leaving 7 bases between. CDR3 residues: CASSIIGSNQPQHF. The CDR3 DNA reads as TGTGCCAGTAGTATTATAGGGAGCAATCAGCCCCAGCATTTT.

V and J are TRBV5-1 and TRBJ1-1; possible D gene TRBD1, 5 bases. Germline values: CDR1 SGHRS, CDR2 YFSETQ. The CDR3 spans 15 residues. The V end was cut by 7 bases, the J end by 0 bases, with 16 bases between. The CDR3 DNA reads TGCGCCAGCCGATGGTCGGGGGACCTGAACACTGAAGCTTTCTTT. Amino acids: CASRWSGDLNTEAFF.

V is TRBV5-1 and J is TRBJ2-2; no clear D. The ends were cut back, 1 base at V and 6 bases at J, with 16 bases in the middle. The CDR3 spans 16 residues. The germline gives CDR1 SGHRS, CDR2 YFSETQ. The CDR3 DNA reads as TGCGCCAGCAGCTTGTTACCTATTTCGGGTTCCGGGGAGCTGTTTTTT. Its protein is CASSLLPISGSGELFF.

The chain uses TRBV5-1 and TRBJ1-3; tentatively, D is TRBD1 (6 bases). This CDR3 spans 16 amino acids. CDR1 is SGHRS and CDR2 is YFSETQ in the germline V gene. The germline V and J ends were trimmed by 3 bases and 0 bases, with 13 bases remaining between them. CDR3 loop: CASSSTGSSSGNTIYF. DNA for the CDR3: TGCGCCAGCAGCTCGACAGGTTCGAGCTCTGGAAACACCATATATTTT.